The source of this T cell receptor beta chain is a study of long-term antiretroviral therapy in people with HIV. Whole-study results and caveats: Specimen acquisition occurred between the mid-2000s and the late 2010s, potentially under older ART regimens. Post-treatment diversity went higher with ART but stayed below transplant donor controls.

No donor had fewer than one pre-ART PBMC sample or fewer than two post-ART PBMC samples. Per germline, CDR1 SGDLS and CDR2 YYNGEE. The V gene lost 0 bases and the J gene lost 4 bases, with 14 bases spanning the gap. The CDR3 is made up of 16 amino acids. Concerning this clone itself: As yet, its antigen is unknown.

Assay version v3.0 of immunoSEQ was used, and it was run at survey level. Sequencing was performed with immunoSEQ multiplex PCR; in TCRdb, only in-frame clones are kept and a portion is missing. The sample contains over 25,000 clones, over 80% of which appear only once. This clonotype originated in a man aged 18 to 35 with HIV. The sample consisted of unsorted PBMCs, taken 0.8 years before starting antiretroviral therapy. This chain uses TRBV9 with TRBJ2-1; perhaps D is TRBD1 or TRBD2 (5 bases each). CDR3 loop: CASSVAGGGPYNEQFF. CDR3 DNA sequence: TGTGCCAGCAGCGTAGCTGGTGGGGGACCATACAATGAGCAGTTCTTC.